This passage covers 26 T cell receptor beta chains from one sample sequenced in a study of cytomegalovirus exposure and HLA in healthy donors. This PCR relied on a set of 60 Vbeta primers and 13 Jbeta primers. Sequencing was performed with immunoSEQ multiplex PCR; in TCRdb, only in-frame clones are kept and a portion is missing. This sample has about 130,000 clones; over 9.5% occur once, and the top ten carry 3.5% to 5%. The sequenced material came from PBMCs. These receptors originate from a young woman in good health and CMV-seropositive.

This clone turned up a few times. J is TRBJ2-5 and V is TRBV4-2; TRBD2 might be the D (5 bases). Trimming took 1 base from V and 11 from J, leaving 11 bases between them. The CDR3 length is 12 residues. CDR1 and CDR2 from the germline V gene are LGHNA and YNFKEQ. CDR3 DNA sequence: TGTGCCAGCAGCCAAGGGGCGGGTGAGCAGTACTTC. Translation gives CASSQGAGEQYF.

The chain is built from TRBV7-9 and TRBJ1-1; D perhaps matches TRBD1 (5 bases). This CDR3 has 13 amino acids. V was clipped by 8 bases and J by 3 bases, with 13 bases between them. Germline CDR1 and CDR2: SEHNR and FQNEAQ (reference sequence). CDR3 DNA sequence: TGTGCCAGCGGGGCGGCCCTGGACACTGAAGCTTTCTTT. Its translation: CASGAALDTEAFF.

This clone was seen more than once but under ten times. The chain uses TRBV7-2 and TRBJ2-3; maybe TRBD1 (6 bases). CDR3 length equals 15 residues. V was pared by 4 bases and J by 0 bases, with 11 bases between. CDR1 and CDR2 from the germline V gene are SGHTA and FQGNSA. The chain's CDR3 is CASSYDRTSTDTQYF. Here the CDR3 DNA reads TGTGCCAGCAGCTATGACAGGACTAGCACAGATACGCAGTATTTT. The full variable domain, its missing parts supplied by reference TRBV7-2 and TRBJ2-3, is GAGVSQSPSNKVTEKGKDVELRCDPISGHTALYWYRQSLGQGLEFLIYFQGNSAPDKSGLPSDRFSAERTGGSVSTLTIQRTQQEDSAVYLCASSYDRTSTDTQYFGPGTRLTVL.

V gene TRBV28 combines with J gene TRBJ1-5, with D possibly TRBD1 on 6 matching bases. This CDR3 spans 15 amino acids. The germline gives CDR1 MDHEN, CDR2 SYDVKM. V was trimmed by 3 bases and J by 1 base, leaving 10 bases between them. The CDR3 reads CASSFFDRSNQPQHF. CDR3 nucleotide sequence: TGTGCCAGCAGTTTCTTCGACAGGAGCAATCAGCCCCAGCATTTT.

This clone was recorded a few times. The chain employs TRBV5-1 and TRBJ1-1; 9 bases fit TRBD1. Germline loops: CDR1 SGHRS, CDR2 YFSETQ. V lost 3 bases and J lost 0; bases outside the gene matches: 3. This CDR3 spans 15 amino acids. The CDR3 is CASSSDRGVNTEAFF. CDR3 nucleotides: TGCGCCAGCAGCTCGGACAGGGGAGTGAACACTGAAGCTTTCTTT.

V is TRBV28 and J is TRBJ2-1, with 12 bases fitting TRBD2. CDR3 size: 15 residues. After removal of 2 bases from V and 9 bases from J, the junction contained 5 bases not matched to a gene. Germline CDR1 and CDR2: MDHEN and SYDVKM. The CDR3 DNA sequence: TGTGCCAGCAGTTTACTAGCGGGAGGGCCGACTGAGCAGTTCTTC. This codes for CASSLLAGGPTEQFF.

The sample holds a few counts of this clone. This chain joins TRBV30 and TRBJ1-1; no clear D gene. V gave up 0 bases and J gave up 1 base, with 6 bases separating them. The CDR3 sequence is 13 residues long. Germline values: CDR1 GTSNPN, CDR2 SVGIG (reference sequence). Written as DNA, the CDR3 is TGTGCCTGGAGTGTACGGGGGAACACTGAAGCTTTCTTT. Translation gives CAWSVRGNTEAFF.

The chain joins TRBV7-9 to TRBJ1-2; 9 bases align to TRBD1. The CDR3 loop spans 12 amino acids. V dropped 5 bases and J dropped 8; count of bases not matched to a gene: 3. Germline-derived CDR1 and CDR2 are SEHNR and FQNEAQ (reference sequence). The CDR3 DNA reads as TGTGCCAGCAGCCCACAGGGGGCCGGCTACACCTTC. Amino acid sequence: CASSPQGAGYTF. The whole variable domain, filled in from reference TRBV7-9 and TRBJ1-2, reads DTGVSQNPRHKITKRGQNVTFRCDPISEHNRLYWYRQTLGQGPEFLTYFQNEAQLEKSRLLSDRFSAERPKGSFSTLEIQRTEQGDSAMYLCASSPQGAGYTFGSGTRLTVV.

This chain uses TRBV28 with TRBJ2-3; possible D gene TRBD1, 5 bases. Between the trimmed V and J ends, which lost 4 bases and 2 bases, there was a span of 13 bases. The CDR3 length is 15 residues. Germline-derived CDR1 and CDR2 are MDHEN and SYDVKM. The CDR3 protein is CASSSNMGHTDTQYF. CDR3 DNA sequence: TGTGCCAGCAGTTCTAACATGGGGCACACAGATACGCAGTATTTT.

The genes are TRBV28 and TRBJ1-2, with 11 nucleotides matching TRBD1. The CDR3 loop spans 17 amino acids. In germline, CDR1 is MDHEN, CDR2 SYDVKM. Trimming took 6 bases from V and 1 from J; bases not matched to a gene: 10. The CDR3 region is CASRPSRGTGGNYGYTF. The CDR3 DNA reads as TGTGCCAGCAGACCCAGCCGAGGGACAGGGGGTAACTATGGCTACACCTTC.

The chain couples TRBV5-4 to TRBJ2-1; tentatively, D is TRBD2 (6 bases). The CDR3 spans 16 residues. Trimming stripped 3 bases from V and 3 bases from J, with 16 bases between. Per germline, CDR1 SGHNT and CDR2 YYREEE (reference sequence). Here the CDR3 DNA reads TGTGCCAGCAGCTGGGATCTAGCGAACAACTACAATGAGCAGTTCTTC. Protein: CASSWDLANNYNEQFF.

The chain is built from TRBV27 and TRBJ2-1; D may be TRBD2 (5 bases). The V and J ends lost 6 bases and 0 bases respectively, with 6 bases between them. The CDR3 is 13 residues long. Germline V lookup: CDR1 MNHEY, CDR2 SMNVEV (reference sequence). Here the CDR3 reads CASRGSSYNEQFF. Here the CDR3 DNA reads TGTGCCAGCAGGGGGAGCTCCTACAATGAGCAGTTCTTC.

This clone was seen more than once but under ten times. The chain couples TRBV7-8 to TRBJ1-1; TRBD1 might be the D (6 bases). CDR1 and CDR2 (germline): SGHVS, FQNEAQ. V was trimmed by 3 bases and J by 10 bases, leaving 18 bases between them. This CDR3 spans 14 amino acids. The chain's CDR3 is CASSLDRDKVRAFF. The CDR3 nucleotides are TGTGCCAGCAGCTTGGACCGGGACAAAGTAAGAGCTTTCTTT.

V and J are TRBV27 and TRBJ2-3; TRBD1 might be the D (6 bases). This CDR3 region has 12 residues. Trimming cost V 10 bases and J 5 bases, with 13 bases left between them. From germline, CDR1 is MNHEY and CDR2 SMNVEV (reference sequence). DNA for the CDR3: TGTGCCACCGGAACAGGGTTAGATACGCAGTATTTT. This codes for CATGTGLDTQYF.

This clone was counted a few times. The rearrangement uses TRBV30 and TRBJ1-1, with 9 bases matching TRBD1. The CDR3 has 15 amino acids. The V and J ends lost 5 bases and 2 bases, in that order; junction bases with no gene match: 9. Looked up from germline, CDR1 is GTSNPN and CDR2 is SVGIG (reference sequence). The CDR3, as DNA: TGTGCCTGGTACCCGAGGGACAGGGAAAACACTGAAGCTTTCTTT. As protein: CAWYPRDRENTEAFF.

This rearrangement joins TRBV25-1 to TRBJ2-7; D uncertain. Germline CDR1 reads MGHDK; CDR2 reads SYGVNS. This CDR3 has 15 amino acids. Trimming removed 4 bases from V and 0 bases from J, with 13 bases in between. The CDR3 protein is CASSALAQSSYEQYF. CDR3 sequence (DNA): TGTGCCAGCAGTGCCTTAGCCCAGAGCTCCTACGAGCAGTACTTC.

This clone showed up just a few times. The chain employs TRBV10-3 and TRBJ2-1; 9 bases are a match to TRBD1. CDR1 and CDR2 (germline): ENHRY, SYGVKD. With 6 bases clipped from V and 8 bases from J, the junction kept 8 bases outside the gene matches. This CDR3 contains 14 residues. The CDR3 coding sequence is TGTGCCATCAGATCGGGGACAGGGCGGCATGAGCAGTTCTTC. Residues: CAIRSGTGRHEQFF.

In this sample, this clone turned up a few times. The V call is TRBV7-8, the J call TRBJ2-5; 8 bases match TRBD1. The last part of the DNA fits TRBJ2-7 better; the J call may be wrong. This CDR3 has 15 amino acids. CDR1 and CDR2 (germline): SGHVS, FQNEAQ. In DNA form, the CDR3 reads TGTGCCAGCAGCTTAGGCGTGCAGGGGGCTTACGAGCAGTACTTC. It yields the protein CASSLGVQGAYEQYF.

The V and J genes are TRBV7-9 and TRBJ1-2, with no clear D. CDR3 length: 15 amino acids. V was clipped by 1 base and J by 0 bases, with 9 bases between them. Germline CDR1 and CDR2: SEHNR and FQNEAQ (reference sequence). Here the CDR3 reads CASSLGGSANYGYTF. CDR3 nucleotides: TGTGCCAGCAGCTTAGGAGGATCCGCTAACTATGGCTACACCTTC.

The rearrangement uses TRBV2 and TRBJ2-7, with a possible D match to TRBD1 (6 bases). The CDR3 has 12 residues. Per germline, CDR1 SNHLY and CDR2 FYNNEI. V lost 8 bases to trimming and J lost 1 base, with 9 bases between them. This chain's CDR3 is CASGGQSYEQYF. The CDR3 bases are TGTGCCAGCGGCGGACAGTCCTACGAGCAGTACTTC.

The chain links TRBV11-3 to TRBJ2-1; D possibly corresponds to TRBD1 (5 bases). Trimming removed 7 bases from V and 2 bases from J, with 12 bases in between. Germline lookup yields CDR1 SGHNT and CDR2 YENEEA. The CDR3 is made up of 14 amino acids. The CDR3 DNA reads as TGTGCCAGCATGGGGCGATCCACCTACAATGAGCAGTTCTTC. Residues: CASMGRSTYNEQFF.

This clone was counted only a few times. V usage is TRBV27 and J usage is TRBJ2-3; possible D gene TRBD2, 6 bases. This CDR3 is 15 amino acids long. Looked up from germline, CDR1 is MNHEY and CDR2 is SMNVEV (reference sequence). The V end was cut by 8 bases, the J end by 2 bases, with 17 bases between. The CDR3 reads CASHPLGLLTDTQYF. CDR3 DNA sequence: TGTGCCAGCCACCCCCTGGGACTTCTCACAGATACGCAGTATTTT.

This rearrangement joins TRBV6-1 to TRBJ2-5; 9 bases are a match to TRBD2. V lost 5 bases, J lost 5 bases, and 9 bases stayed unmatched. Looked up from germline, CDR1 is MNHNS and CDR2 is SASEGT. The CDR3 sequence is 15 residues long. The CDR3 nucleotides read TGTGCCAGCAGTAGGCGGGGGGGGGCTGATGAGACCCAGTACTTC. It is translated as CASSRRGGADETQYF.

In DNA form, the CDR3 reads TGTGCGGTTGCCCAGGGCGGTCCCAATGAGCAGTTCTTC. Its protein is CAVAQGGPNEQFF. The chain uses TRBV7-9 and TRBJ2-1, with TRBD1 as a possible D gene (5 bases). Germline V gene lookup returns CDR1 SEHNR and CDR2 FQNEAQ (reference sequence). This CDR3 region has 13 residues. Supplemented by reference TRBV7-9 and TRBJ2-1, the full variable domain reads DTGVSQNPRHKITKRGQNVTFRCDPISEHNRLYWYRQTLGQGPEFLTYFQNEAQLEKSRLLSDRFSAERPKGSFSTLEIQRTEQGDSAMYLCAVAQGGPNEQFFGPGTRLTVL.

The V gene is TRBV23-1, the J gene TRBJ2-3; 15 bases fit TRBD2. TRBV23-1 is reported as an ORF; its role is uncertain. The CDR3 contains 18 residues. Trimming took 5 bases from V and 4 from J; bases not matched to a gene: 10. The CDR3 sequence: CASSTGTSGRWVADTQYF. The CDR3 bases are TGCGCCAGCAGTACCGGGACTAGCGGGAGGTGGGTTGCAGATACGCAGTATTTT.

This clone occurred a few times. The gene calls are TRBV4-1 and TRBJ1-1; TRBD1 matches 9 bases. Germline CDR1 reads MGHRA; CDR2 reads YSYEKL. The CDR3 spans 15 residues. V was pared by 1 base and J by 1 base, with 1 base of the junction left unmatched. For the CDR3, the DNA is TGCGCCAGCAGCCAAGGGGACAGGGCGAACACTGAAGCTTTCTTT. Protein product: CASSQGDRANTEAFF.